This T cell receptor (beta chain) is from a study of cytomegalovirus exposure and HLA in healthy donors. Study-level findings and limits: A list of 164 TCR beta chains associated with cytomegalovirus was given.

The V and J ends lost 6 bases and 1 base respectively, with 13 bases between them. The CDR3 covers 15 residues. The germline CDR1 and CDR2 sequences are ENHRY and SYGVKD. PCR primers comprised 60 Vbeta and 13 Jbeta primers. Only in-frame clones appear in the TCRdb table, and some are missing; sequencing was by immunoSEQ multiplex PCR. The data contain fewer than 140,000 clones, roughly 80% of them singletons. For this clone: Antigen specificity is unknown.

V and J are TRBV10-3 and TRBJ1-5; D remains ambiguous. The origin of this receptor is a man aged 50 to 59 in good health and CMV-seronegative. The specimen sequenced was PBMCs. The CDR3 bases are TGTGCCATCAGAGACCGGGGAGGCAGCAATCAGCCCCAGCATTTT. As protein: CAIRDRGGSNQPQHF.